The 17 T cell receptor beta chains below come from one sample, sequenced in a study of blood T cell repertoires in COVID-19. Profiling relied on immunoSEQ multiplex PCR, and the TCRdb table lists in-frame clones only, not all of them. The data hold about 310,000 clones, with around 86% observed a single time. The sequencing input was peripheral blood. The receptors originated from a man in his fifties with active or convalescent COVID-19.

The genes are TRBV5-4 and TRBJ2-3; TRBD2 aligns across 10 bases. In germline, CDR1 is SGHNT, CDR2 YYREEE (reference sequence). The CDR3 is made up of 17 amino acids. Trimming cost V 3 bases and J 4 bases; bases outside gene matches: 11. CDR3 coding DNA: TGTGCCAGCAGCTCCGGGGGGGTAGCGGGAGGTGCAGATACGCAGTATTTT. Protein product: CASSSGGVAGGADTQYF.

The rearrangement uses TRBV4-2 and TRBJ2-7; TRBD1 matches 9 bases. The V gene end was trimmed by 3 bases and the J gene end by 1 base; junction bases not matched to a gene: 7. Germline V CDR1 and CDR2: LGHNA, YNFKEQ. This CDR3 region has 16 residues. DNA of the CDR3: TGTGCCAGCAGCCAGGAGGACAGGGGCAATTCCTACGAGCAGTACTTC. Encoded protein: CASSQEDRGNSYEQYF.

The chain is built from TRBV29-1 and TRBJ2-2; 9 positions agree with TRBD1. V lost 0 bases and J lost 4; bases outside the gene matches: 3. The germline V gene encodes CDR1 SQVTM and CDR2 ANQGSEA. The CDR3 totals 15 residues. This CDR3 is CSVEDDRGCTGELFF. The CDR3 coding sequence is TGCAGCGTTGAAGACGACAGGGGGTGCACCGGGGAGCTGTTTTTT.

The rearrangement uses TRBV10-1 and TRBJ2-2; D remains ambiguous. CDR1 is WNHNN and CDR2 is SYGVQD in the germline V gene (reference sequence). With 0 bases removed from V and 3 bases from J, the gap between germline ends came to 5 bases. This CDR3 region has 14 residues. The CDR3 here is CASSESGDTGELFF. DNA of the CDR3: TGCGCCAGCAGTGAGTCCGGTGACACCGGGGAGCTGTTTTTT.

This clone was observed a few times. DNA for the CDR3: TGTGCCAGCAGTGAGGACAGCCCCTACGAGCAGTACTTC. Protein: CASSEDSPYEQYF. J is TRBJ2-7 and V is TRBV2, with D possibly being TRBD1 (6 bases). From germline, CDR1 is SNHLY and CDR2 FYNNEI. V dropped 3 bases and J dropped 2 bases, with 8 bases sitting between them. This CDR3 region has 13 residues.

The chain couples TRBV18 to TRBJ1-6; the match to TRBD1 covers 8 bases. CDR1 KGHSH and CDR2 LQKENI come from the germline V gene. CDR3 length: 16 residues. J gave up 7 bases and V 4 bases, and 9 bases lay outside the gene matches. The CDR3 DNA reads TGTGCCAGCTCACTATTCTCAGGGGGCCAAAATTCACCCCTCCACTTT. This translates into CASSLFSGGQNSPLHF.

V usage is TRBV18 and J usage is TRBJ1-5; 9 bases match TRBD1. CDR1 is KGHSH, CDR2 LQKENI, per germline. V was clipped by 5 bases and J by 4 bases; unmatched bases: 9. The CDR3 has 16 amino acids. The CDR3 coding sequence is TGTGCCAGCTCAAAATCCGGGACAGGGTCGAATCAGCCCCAGCATTTT. This codes for CASSKSGTGSNQPQHF.

V gene TRBV28 combines with J gene TRBJ1-1; D may be TRBD1 (5 bases). This CDR3 spans 14 amino acids. Between the trimmed V and J ends, which lost 3 bases and 1 base, there was a span of 9 bases. CDR1 and CDR2 from the germline V gene are MDHEN and SYDVKM. The CDR3 nucleotides are TGTGCCAGCAGTTTCCCCGGGGGGAACACTGAAGCTTTCTTT. Its protein is CASSFPGGNTEAFF.

In its sample, this clone was seen a few times. The chain is built from TRBV27 and TRBJ2-7, with D perhaps matching TRBD1 (5 bases). The length of the CDR3 is 14 residues. The germline V gene has CDR1 MNHEY and CDR2 SMNVEV (reference sequence). V was shortened by 8 bases and J by 1 base, with 15 bases between the two germline ends. CDR3 amino acids: CASGIWTQSYEQYF. Here the CDR3 DNA reads TGTGCCAGCGGGATATGGACACAATCCTACGAGCAGTACTTC.

This clone appeared a single time. Within the sample, other DNA sequences also encode this same CDR3. The rearrangement uses TRBV7-3 and TRBJ1-1, with TRBD1 as a possible D gene (5 bases). The CDR3 consists of 13 residues. Deletions cut 6 bases from V and 3 bases from J, with 11 bases between. Germline loops: CDR1 SGHTA, CDR2 FQGTGA. Here the CDR3 reads CASSQQVDTEAFF. The CDR3 DNA is TGTGCCAGCAGTCAACAGGTTGACACTGAAGCTTTCTTT.

The chain couples TRBV7-2 to TRBJ1-2; 7 positions match TRBD1. The CDR3 has 14 amino acids. Germline V gene data show CDR1 as SGHTA and CDR2 as FQGNSA. Losses at the gene ends were 2 bases for V and 7 bases for J; bases not matched to a gene: 7. CDR3 nucleotide sequence: TGTGCCAGCAGCTTATACAGACAGGGCAGTGGCTACACCTTC. It translates to CASSLYRQGSGYTF.

This clone was counted only a few times. The chain joins TRBV29-1 to TRBJ2-1; D gene uncertain. V was pared by 2 bases and J by 7 bases, with 6 bases between. The germline V gene has CDR1 SQVTM and CDR2 ANQGSEA. This CDR3 has 11 amino acids. The CDR3 DNA sequence: TGCAGCGTTGAACCCAGGAATGAGCAGTTCTTC. Amino acid sequence: CSVEPRNEQFF.

V is TRBV6-5 and J is TRBJ2-1; D is perhaps TRBD2 (5 bases). V shed 10 bases and J shed 10 bases, with 14 bases lying between them. Germline V lookup: CDR1 MNHEY, CDR2 SVGAGI. This CDR3 is 11 amino acids long. The chain's CDR3 is CATRQAVEQFF. The CDR3 coding sequence is TGTGCCACTAGACAAGCGGTCGAGCAGTTCTTC.

V gene TRBV28 combines with J gene TRBJ1-2; D call uncertain. The V gene lost 7 bases and the J gene lost 0 bases, with 12 bases spanning the gap. Germline lookup yields CDR1 MDHEN and CDR2 SYDVKM. The CDR3 has 14 amino acids. The CDR3 loop is CASTPSGTNYGYTF. In DNA, the CDR3 is TGTGCCAGCACCCCATCGGGGACTAACTATGGCTACACCTTC.

The rearrangement joins TRBV4-1 to TRBJ1-1, with a weak D call TRBD1 (6 bases). Trimming cost V 0 bases and J 1 base, with 15 bases left between them. The germline V gene encodes CDR1 MGHRA and CDR2 YSYEKL. CDR3 length: 17 amino acids. The CDR3 bases are TGCGCCAGCAGCCAAGAGATAGGCCGGGACACGAACACTGAAGCTTTCTTT. Translated: CASSQEIGRDTNTEAFF.

CDR3 amino acids: CASSLGAANTEAFF. In DNA, the CDR3 is TGCGCCAGCAGCTTGGGGGCAGCGAACACTGAAGCTTTCTTT. J is TRBJ1-1 and V is TRBV5-1; D not certain. Trimming cost V 0 bases and J 1 base, with 7 bases left between them. The CDR3 is made up of 14 amino acids. From germline, CDR1 is SGHRS and CDR2 YFSETQ. The variable domain in full, with the rest retrieved from reference TRBV5-1 and TRBJ1-1, is KAGVTQTPRYLIKTRGQQVTLSCSPISGHRSVSWYQQTPGQGLQFLFEYFSETQRNKGNFPGRFSGRQFSNSRSEMNVSTLELGDSALYLCASSLGAANTEAFFGQGTRLTVV.

This sequence joins TRBV5-1 and TRBJ1-6; possible D gene TRBD1, 5 bases. CDR1 SGHRS and CDR2 YFSETQ come from the germline V gene. V lost 0 bases and J 8 bases, leaving 9 bases between the germline ends. The CDR3 consists of 14 residues. The CDR3 spells CASSLGQSHSPLHF. DNA of the CDR3: TGCGCCAGCAGCTTGGGACAGTCTCATTCACCCCTCCACTTT. Looking up the rest from reference TRBV5-1 and TRBJ1-6 gives the full variable domain: KAGVTQTPRYLIKTRGQQVTLSCSPISGHRSVSWYQQTPGQGLQFLFEYFSETQRNKGNFPGRFSGRQFSNSRSEMNVSTLELGDSALYLCASSLGQSHSPLHFGNGTRLTVT.